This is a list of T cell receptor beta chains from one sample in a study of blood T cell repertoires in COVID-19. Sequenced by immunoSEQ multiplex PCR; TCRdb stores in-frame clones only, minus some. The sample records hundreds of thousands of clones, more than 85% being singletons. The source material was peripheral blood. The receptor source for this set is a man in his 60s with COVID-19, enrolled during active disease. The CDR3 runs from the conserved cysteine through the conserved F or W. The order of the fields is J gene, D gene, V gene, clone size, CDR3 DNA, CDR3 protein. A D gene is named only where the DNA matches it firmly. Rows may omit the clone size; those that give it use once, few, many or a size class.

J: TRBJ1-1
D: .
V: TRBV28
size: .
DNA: TGTGCCAGCAGTCGGGGCGGGATAAGCACTGAAGCTTTCTTT
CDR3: CASSRGGISTEAFF

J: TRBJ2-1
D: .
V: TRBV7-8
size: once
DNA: TGTGCCAGCAGCTTAGGTTTGGGCGCAGGCTTAAGTGAGCAGTTCTTC
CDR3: CASSLGLGAGLSEQFF

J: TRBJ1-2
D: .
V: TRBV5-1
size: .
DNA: TGCGCCAGCAGCCCGGCAGGGGAGCCGGGCTATGGCTACACCTTC
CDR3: CASSPAGEPGYGYTF

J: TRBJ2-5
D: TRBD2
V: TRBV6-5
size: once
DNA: TGTGCCAGCAGTTCGGTGGGGGGGTACGAGACCCAGTACTTC
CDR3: CASSSVGGYETQYF

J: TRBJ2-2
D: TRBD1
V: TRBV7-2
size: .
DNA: TGTGCCAGCAGCTTAGGACCGCTTTTTTGGACAGGGAACACCGGGGAGCTGTTTTTT
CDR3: CASSLGPLFWTGNTGELFF

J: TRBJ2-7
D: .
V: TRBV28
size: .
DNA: TGTGCCAGCACCTCTTTCATCAGGGGCCCCGAGCAGTACTTC
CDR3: CASTSFIRGPEQYF

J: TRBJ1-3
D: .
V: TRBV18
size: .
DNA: TGTGCCAGCTCTTCCCGAGGGGGTCAAGGAAACACCATATATTTT
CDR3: CASSSRGGQGNTIYF

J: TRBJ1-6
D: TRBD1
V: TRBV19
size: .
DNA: TGTGCCAGTAGTTCCTCCGGGACAGTTAATTCACCCCTCCACTTT
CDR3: CASSSSGTVNSPLHF

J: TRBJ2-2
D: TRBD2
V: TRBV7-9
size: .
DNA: TGTGCCAGCAGCTCGCGGGGGGCACAGAACACCGGGGAGCTGTTTTTT
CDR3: CASSSRGAQNTGELFF

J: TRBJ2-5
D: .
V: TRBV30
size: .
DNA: TGTGCCTGGAGTCGAATCCGACGAGGGAGAGAGACCCAGTACTTC
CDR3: CAWSRIRRGRETQYF

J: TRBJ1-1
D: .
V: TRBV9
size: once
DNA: TGTGCCAGCAGCGTAGTGATGTCAGGGGCGAAGAACACTGAAGCTTTCTTT
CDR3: CASSVVMSGAKNTEAFF

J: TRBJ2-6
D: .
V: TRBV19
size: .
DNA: TGTGCCAGTAGTAAACCCTCAGGGGCTAACCACAACGTCCTGACTTTC
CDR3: CASSKPSGANHNVLTF

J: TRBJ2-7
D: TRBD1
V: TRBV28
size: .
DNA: TGTGCCACCGAACCGGGACAGGGATACGAGCAGTACTTC
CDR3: CATEPGQGYEQYF

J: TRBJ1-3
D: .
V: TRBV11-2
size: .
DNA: TGTGCCAGCAGCCCACAAACGGGAAGCTCTGGAAACACCATATATTTT
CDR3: CASSPQTGSSGNTIYF

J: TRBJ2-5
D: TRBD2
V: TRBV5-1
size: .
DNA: TGCGCCAGCAGCTTGGACAGGAGTCTAGCGGGGGCCGAGACCCAGTACTTC
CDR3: CASSLDRSLAGAETQYF

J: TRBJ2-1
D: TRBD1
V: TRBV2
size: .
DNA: TGTGCCAGCAGTCGACAGGGGGCCCCCAATGAAGAGCAGTTCTTC
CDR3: CASSRQGAPNEEQFF

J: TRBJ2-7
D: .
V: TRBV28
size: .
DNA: TGTGCCAGCAGGGTGACCGGGACACCGACCTACGAGCAGTACTTC
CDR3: CASRVTGTPTYEQYF

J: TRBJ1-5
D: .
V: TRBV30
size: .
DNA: TGTGCCTGGAGTGTACGGCACAGCCCACAGCCCCAGCATTTT
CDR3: CAWSVRHSPQPQHF

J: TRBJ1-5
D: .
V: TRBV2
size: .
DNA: TGTGCCAGCAGCTCGAGAGCTCGTAACAATCAGCCCCAGCATTTT
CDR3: CASSSRARNNQPQHF

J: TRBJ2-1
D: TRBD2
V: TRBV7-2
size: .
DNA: TGTGCCAGCAGCCTCACCATAGCGGGGGGGTACAATGAGCAGTTCTTC
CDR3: CASSLTIAGGYNEQFF